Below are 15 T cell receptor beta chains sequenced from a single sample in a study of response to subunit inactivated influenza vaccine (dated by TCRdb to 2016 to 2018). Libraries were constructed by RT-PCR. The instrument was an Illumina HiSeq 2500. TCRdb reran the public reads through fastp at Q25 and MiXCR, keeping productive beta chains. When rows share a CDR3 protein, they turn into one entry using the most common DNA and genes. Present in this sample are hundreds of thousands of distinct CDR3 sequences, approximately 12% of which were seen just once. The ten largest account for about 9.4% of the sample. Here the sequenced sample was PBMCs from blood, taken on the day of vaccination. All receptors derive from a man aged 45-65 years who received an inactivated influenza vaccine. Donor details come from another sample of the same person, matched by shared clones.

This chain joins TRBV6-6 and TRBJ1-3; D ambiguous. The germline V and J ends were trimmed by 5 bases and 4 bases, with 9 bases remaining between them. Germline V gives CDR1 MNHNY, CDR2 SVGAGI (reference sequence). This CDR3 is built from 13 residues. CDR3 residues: CASSPASGNTIYF. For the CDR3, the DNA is TGTGCCAGCAGTCCAGCATCCGGAAACACCATATATTTT.

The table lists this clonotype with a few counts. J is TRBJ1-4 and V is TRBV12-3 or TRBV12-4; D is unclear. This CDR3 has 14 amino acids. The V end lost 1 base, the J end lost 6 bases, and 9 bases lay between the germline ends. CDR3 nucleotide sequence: TGTGCCAGCAGTTTAGGGAGGGTTGATGAAAAACTGTTTTTT. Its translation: CASSLGRVDEKLFF.

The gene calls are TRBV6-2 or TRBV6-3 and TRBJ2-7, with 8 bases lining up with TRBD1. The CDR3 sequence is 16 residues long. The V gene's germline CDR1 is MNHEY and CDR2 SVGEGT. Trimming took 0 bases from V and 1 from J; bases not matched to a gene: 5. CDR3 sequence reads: CASSYSRQGSSYEQYF. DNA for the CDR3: TGTGCCAGCAGTTACTCAAGACAGGGGAGTTCCTACGAGCAGTACTTC.

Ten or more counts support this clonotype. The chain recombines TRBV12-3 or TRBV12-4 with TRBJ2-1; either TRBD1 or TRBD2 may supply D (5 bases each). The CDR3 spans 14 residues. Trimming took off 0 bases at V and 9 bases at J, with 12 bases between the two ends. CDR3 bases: TGTGCCAGCAGTTTAGCGCTGGGGACGGGTGAGCAGTTCTTC. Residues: CASSLALGTGEQFF.

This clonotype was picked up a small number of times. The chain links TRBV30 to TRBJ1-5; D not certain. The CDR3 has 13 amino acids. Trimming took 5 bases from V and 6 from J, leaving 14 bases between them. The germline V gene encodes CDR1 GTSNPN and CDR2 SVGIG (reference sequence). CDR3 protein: CAWGVQAGQPQHF. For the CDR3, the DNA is TGTGCCTGGGGAGTCCAGGCAGGTCAGCCCCAGCATTTT.

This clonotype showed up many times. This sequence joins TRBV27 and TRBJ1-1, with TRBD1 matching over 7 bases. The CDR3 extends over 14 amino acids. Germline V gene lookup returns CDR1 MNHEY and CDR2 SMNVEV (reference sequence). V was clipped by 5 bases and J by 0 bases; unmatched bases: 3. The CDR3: CASSRQGVNTEAFF. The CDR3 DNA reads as TGTGCCAGCAGTAGACAGGGAGTGAACACTGAAGCTTTCTTT.

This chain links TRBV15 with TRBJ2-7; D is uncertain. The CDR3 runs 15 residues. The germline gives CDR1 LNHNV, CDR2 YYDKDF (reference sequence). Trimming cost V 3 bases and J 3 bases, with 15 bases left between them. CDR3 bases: TGTGCCACCAGCAGCAAAGAGCTTGGATTCTACGAGCAGTACTTC. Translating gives CATSSKELGFYEQYF.

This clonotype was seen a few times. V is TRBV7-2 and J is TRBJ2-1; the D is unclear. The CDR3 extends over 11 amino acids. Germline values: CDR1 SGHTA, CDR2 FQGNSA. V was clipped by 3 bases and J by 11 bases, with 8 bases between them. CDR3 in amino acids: CASSFNSQQFF. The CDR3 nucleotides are TGTGCCAGCAGCTTTAACTCACAGCAGTTCTTC.

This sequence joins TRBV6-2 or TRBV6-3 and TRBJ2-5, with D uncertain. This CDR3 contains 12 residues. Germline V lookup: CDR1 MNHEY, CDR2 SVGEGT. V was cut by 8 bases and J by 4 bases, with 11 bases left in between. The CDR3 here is CASGRMSETQYF. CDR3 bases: TGTGCCAGCGGGCGGATGTCAGAGACCCAGTACTTC.

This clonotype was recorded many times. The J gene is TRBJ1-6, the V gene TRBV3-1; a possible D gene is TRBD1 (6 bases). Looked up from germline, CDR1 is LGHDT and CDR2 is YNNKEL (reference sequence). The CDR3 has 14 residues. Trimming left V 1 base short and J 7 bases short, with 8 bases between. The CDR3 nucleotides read TGTGCCAGCAGCCAAGCCCAGGGGAATTCACCCCTCCACTTT. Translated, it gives CASSQAQGNSPLHF. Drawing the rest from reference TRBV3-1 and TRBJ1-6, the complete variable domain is DTAVSQTPKYLVTQMGNDKSIKCEQNLGHDTMYWYKQDSKKFLKIMFSYNNKELIINETVPNRFSPKSPDKAHLNLHINSLELGDSAVYFCASSQAQGNSPLHFGNGTRLTVT.

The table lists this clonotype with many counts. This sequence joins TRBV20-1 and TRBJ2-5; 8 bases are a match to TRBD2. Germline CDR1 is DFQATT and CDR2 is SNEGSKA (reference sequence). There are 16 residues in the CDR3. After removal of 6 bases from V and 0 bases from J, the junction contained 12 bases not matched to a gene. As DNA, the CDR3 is TGCAGTGCCCTAAAACTTAGCGGGGAGTACCAAGAGACCCAGTACTTC. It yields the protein CSALKLSGEYQETQYF.

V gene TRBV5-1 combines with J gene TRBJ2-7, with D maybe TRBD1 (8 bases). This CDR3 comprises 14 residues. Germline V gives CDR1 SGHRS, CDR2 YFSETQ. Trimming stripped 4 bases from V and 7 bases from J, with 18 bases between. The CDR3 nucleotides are TGCGCCAGCAGCCGCAAGGACAGGGAGGGAGAGCAGTACTTC. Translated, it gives CASSRKDREGEQYF. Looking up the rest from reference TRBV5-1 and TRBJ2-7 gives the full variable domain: KAGVTQTPRYLIKTRGQQVTLSCSPISGHRSVSWYQQTPGQGLQFLFEYFSETQRNKGNFPGRFSGRQFSNSRSEMNVSTLELGDSALYLCASSRKDREGEQYFGPGTRLTVT.

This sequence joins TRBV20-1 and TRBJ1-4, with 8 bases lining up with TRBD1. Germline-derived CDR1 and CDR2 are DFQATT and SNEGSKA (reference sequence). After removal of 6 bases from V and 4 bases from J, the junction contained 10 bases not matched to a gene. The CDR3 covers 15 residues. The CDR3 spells CSAPRRTGLNEKLFF. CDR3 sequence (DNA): TGCAGTGCCCCAAGAAGGACAGGGCTTAATGAAAAACTGTTTTTT.

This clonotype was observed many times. The CDR3 nucleotides are TGTGCCAGCAGTTACTCGTTGCGAGCGGACCGCACAGATACGCAGTATTTT. Encoded protein: CASSYSLRADRTDTQYF. V and J are TRBV6-5 and TRBJ2-3; a possible D gene is TRBD2 (5 bases). The CDR3 contains 17 residues. Trimming took off 0 bases at V and 1 base at J, with 14 bases between the two ends. Germline CDR1 and CDR2: MNHEY and SVGAGI.

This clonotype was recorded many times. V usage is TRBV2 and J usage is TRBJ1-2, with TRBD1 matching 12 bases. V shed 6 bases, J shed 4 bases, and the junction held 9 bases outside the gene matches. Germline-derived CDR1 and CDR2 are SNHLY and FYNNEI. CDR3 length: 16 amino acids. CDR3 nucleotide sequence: TGTGCCAGCAGGCCCGGGACAGGGGGCAACCTCTATGGCTACACCTTC. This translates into CASRPGTGGNLYGYTF.